One sample yielded the 7 T cell receptor beta chains listed below, sequenced in a study of blood T cells in healthy people across ages. Sample-barcoded 5' priming and a J-beta primer mix drove a second PCR of roughly 6 to 12 cycles. Using its own MiXCR run on the 5' RACE reads, TCRdb lists one record per CDR3 protein. Here the sample spans 2 million or so distinct CDR3 sequences, just under 50% being singletons. Material: blood. All receptors come from a woman between 35 and 50 years old in good health.

The chain employs TRBV10-3 and TRBJ2-1; D is possibly TRBD2 (6 bases). The CDR3 is 16 amino acids. Trimming shortened V by 4 bases and J by 8 bases, and 21 bases separated the two germline ends. Germline loops: CDR1 ENHRY, CDR2 SYGVKD. CDR3 in DNA: TGTGCCATCAGTGGGGGTAGCAGTTATCGGAGGGATGAGCAGTTCTTC. Protein: CAISGGSSYRRDEQFF.

The CDR3 reads CSASLRGSTDTQYF. The CDR3, as DNA: TGCAGTGCTAGCTTGCGGGGGAGCACAGATACGCAGTATTTT. The chain uses TRBV20-1 and TRBJ2-3; 7 bases line up with TRBD2. The V segment lost 3 bases and the J segment 0 bases; nucleotides outside the gene matches: 3. CDR1 DFQATT and CDR2 SNEGSKA come from the germline V gene (reference sequence). The CDR3 is made up of 14 amino acids.

In this sample, this clonotype turned up a few times. The chain has TRBV5-1 and TRBJ2-1; possibly TRBD2 for D (5 bases). Germline V lookup: CDR1 SGHRS, CDR2 YFSETQ. The CDR3 has 15 amino acids. Trimming stripped 4 bases from V and 9 bases from J, with 20 bases between. The CDR3 region is CASSHPSQTMGEQFF. The CDR3 coding sequence is TGCGCCAGCAGCCACCCCTCTCAGACTATGGGTGAGCAGTTCTTC.

This clonotype was seen a few times. This chain links TRBV21-1 with TRBJ2-3; the DNA was not compared with TRBD1, the D call given in the table. TRBV21-1 is noted as a pseudogene. The CDR3 length is 14 residues. The CDR3 region has the DNA TGTGCCAGCAACGGACATTTTAATCCAGATACGCAGTATTTT. It encodes CASNGHFNPDTQYF.

The V gene is TRBV25-1, the J gene TRBJ2-3; possible D gene TRBD1, 5 bases. Between the trimmed V and J ends, which lost 0 bases and 8 bases, there was a span of 12 bases. The germline gives CDR1 MGHDK, CDR2 SYGVNS. This CDR3 spans 14 amino acids. The CDR3 DNA follows: TGTGCCAGCAGTGAATATGCGCAGGGTGGTACGCAGTATTTT. Its translation is CASSEYAQGGTQYF.

This clonotype was seen more than once but under ten times. This rearrangement joins TRBV29-1 to TRBJ2-5; D perhaps matches TRBD1 (6 bases). The CDR3 has 14 residues. With 2 bases removed from V and 5 bases from J, the gap between germline ends came to 15 bases. Looked up from germline, CDR1 is SQVTM and CDR2 is ANQGSEA. The CDR3 sequence is CSVEPTGFKETQYF. As DNA, the CDR3 is TGCAGCGTTGAACCTACAGGGTTTAAGGAGACCCAGTACTTC.

Points on this clonotype: At one end the junction does not follow the germline gene, possibly because of a read error. The chain joins TRBV10-1 to TRBJ2-7; possible D gene TRBD1, 6 bases. The CDR3 spans 15 residues. Germline V gene data show CDR1 as WNHNN and CDR2 as SYGVQD (reference sequence). This chain's CDR3 is CASSEGTTVSHEQYF. The CDR3 DNA reads as TGCGCCAGCAGTGAGGGGACAACGGTCTCCCACGAGCAGTACTTC.